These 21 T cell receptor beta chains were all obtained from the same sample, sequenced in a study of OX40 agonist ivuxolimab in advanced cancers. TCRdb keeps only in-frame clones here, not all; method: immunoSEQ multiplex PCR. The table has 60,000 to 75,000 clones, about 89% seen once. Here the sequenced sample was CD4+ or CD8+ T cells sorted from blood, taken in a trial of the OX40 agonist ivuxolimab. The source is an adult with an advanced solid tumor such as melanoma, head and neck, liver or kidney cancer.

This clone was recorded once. CDR3 coding DNA: TGTGCCAGCTCACCAACACTAGCAGCGGAGACCCAGTACTTC. It yields the protein CASSPTLAAETQYF. The chain is built from TRBV18 and TRBJ2-5; tentative D call: TRBD2 (6 bases). This CDR3 comprises 14 residues. CDR1 and CDR2 (germline): KGHSH, LQKENI. Trimming cost V 2 bases and J 5 bases, with 12 bases left between them.

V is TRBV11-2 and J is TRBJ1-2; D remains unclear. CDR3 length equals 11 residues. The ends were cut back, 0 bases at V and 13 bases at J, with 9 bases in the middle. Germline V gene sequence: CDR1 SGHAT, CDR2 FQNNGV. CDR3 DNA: TGTGCCAGCAGCTTAGATCGGGTTTCCACCTTC. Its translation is CASSLDRVSTF.

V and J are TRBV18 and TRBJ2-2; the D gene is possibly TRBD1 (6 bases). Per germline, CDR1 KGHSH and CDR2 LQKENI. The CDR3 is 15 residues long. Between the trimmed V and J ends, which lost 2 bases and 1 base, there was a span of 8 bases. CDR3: CASSPRGQNTGELFF. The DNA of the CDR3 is TGTGCCAGCTCACCAAGGGGACAGAACACCGGGGAGCTGTTTTTT.

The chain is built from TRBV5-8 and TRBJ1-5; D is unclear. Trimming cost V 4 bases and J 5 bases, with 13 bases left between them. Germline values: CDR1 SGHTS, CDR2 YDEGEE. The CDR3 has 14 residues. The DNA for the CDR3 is TGTGCCAGCAGCCGCGACCGGGTATATCAGCCCCAGCATTTT. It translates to CASSRDRVYQPQHF.

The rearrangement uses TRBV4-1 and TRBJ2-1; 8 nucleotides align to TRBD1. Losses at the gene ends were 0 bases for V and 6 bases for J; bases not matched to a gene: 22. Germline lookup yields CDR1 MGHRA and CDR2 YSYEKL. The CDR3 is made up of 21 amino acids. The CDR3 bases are TGCGCCAGCAGCCAAGATAGACGATTCCCTGGGACAGGTGGGCGGTCCAATGAGCAGTTCTTC. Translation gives CASSQDRRFPGTGGRSNEQFF.

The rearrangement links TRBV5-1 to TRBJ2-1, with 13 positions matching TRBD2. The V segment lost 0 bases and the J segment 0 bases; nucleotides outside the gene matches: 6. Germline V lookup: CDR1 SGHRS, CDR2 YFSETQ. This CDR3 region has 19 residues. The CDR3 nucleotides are TGCGCCAGCAGCTTGGGACTAGCGGGAGGCCCGAGCTCCTACAATGAGCAGTTCTTC. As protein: CASSLGLAGGPSSYNEQFF.

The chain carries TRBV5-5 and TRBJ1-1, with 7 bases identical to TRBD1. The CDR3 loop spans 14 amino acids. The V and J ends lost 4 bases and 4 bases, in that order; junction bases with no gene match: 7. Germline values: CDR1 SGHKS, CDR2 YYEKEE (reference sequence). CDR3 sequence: CASSREGAGTEAFF. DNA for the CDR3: TGTGCCAGCAGCCGCGAGGGGGCGGGCACTGAAGCTTTCTTT.

The CDR3 region is CSVEWGNTEAFF. CDR3 DNA sequence: TGCAGCGTTGAATGGGGGAACACTGAAGCTTTCTTT. The chain carries TRBV29-1 and TRBJ1-1; D is unclear. CDR3 length: 12 amino acids. CDR1 and CDR2 (germline): SQVTM, ANQGSEA. V lost 2 bases to trimming and J lost 1 base, with 5 bases between them.

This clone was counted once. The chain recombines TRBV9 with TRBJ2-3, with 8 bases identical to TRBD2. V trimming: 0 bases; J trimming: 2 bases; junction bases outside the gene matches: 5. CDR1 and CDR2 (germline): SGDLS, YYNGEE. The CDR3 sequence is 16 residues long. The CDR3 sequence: CASSVVGRANTDTQYF. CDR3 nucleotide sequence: TGTGCCAGCAGCGTAGTCGGGAGGGCAAACACAGATACGCAGTATTTT.

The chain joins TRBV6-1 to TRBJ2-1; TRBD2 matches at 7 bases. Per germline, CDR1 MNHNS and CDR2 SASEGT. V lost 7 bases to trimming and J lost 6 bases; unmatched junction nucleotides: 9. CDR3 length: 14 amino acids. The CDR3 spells CASTGLRALNEQFF. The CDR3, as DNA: TGTGCCAGCACGGGACTACGTGCCCTCAATGAGCAGTTCTTC.

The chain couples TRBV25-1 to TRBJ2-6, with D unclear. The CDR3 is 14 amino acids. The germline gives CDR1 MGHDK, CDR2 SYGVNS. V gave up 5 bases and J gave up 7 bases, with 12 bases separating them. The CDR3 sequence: CASSPLDVANVLTF. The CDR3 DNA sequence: TGTGCCAGCAGTCCTCTAGATGTCGCCAACGTCCTGACTTTC.

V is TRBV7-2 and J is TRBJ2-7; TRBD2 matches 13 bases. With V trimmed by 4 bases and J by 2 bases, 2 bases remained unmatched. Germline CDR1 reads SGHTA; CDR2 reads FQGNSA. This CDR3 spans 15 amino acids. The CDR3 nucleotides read TGTGCCAGCAGCTCTGGACTAGCGGGAGCCTACGAGCAGTACTTC. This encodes CASSSGLAGAYEQYF.

The CDR3 loop is CASSLRTTYQETQYF. CDR3 nucleotide sequence: TGTGCCAGCAGCTTGCGGACAACGTACCAAGAGACCCAGTACTTC. The chain combines TRBV7-9 with TRBJ2-5; possibly TRBD1 for D (5 bases). This CDR3 has 15 amino acids. Trimming left V 3 bases short and J 0 bases short, with 11 bases between. Germline loops: CDR1 SEHNR, CDR2 FQNEAQ (reference sequence).

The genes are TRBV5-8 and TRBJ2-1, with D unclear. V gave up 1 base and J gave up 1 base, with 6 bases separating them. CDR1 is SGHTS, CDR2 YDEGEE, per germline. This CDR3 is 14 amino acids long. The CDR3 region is CASSLTGSYNEQFF. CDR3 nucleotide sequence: TGTGCCAGCAGCTTGACGGGTTCCTACAATGAGCAGTTCTTC.

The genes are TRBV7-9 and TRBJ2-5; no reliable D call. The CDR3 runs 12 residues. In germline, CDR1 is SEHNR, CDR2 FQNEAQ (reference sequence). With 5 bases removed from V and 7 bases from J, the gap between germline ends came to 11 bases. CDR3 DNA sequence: TGTGCCAGCAGCGGCGCCAAGAGGACCCAGTACTTC. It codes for CASSGAKRTQYF.

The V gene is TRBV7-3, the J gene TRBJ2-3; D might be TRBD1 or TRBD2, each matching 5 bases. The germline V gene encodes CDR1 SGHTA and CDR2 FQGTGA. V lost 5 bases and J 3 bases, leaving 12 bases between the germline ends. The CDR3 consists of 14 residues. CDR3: CASSPAGRTDTQYF. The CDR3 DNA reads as TGTGCCAGCAGCCCCGCAGGGAGAACAGATACGCAGTATTTT.

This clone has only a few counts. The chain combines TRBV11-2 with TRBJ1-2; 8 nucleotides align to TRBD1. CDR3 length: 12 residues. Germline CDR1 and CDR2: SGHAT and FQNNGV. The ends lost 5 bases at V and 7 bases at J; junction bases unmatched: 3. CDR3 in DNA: TGTGCCAGCAGCCTGACAGGGGCTGGCTACACCTTC. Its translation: CASSLTGAGYTF.

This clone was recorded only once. CDR3 region: CASSVQPSTDTQYF. The DNA for the CDR3 is TGTGCCAGCAGCGTACAACCTAGCACAGATACGCAGTATTTT. V is TRBV9 and J is TRBJ2-3; no definite D call. The CDR3 loop spans 14 amino acids. Per the germline V gene, CDR1 is SGDLS and CDR2 is YYNGEE. V lost 1 base, J lost 0 bases, and 6 bases lay in between. Variable domain in full (rest from reference TRBV9 and TRBJ2-3): DSGVTQTPKHLITATGQRVTLRCSPRSGDLSVYWYQQSLDQGLQFLIQYYNGEERAKGNILERFSAQQFPDLHSELNLSSLELGDSALYFCASSVQPSTDTQYFGPGTRLTVL.

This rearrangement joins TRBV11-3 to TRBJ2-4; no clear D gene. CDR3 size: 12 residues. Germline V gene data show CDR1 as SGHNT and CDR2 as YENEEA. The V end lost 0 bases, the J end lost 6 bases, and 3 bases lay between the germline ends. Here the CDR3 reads CASSLDRNIQYF. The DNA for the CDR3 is TGTGCCAGCAGCTTAGATAGAAACATTCAGTACTTC.

CDR3 coding DNA: TGTGCCAGCAGCTTATCTTCAGCGAACATTCAGTACTTC. Translating gives CASSLSSANIQYF. The V and J genes are TRBV7-3 and TRBJ2-4; D not certain. This CDR3 has 13 residues. V lost 2 bases and J lost 7, with 9 bases in between. Looked up from germline, CDR1 is SGHTA and CDR2 is FQGTGA.

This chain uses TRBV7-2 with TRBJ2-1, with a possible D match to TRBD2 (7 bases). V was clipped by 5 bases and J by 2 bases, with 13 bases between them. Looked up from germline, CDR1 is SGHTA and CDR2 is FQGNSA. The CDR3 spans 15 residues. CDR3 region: CASSPRGGAYNEQFF. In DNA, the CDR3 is TGTGCCAGCAGCCCCAGGGGAGGGGCCTACAATGAGCAGTTCTTC. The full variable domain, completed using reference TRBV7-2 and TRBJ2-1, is GAGVSQSPSNKVTEKGKDVELRCDPISGHTALYWYRQSLGQGLEFLIYFQGNSAPDKSGLPSDRFSAERTGGSVSTLTIQRTQQEDSAVYLCASSPRGGAYNEQFFGPGTRLTVL.